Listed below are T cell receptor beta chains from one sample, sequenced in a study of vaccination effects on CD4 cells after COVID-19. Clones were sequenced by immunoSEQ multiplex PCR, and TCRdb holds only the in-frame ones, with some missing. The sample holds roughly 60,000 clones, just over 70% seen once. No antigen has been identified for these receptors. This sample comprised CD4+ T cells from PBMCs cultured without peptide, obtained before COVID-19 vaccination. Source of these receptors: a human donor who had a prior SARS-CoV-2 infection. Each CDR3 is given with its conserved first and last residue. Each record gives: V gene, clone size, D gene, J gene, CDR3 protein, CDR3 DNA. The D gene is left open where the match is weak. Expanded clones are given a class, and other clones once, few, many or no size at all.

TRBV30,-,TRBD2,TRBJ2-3,CAWGSGGAVTDTQYF,TGTGCCTGGGGTAGCGGGGGGGCTGTTACAGATACGCAGTATTTT
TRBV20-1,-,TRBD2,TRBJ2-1,CSASINAGGLDYNEQFF,TGCAGTGCTAGTATAAATGCGGGGGGGCTAGACTACAATGAGCAGTTCTTC
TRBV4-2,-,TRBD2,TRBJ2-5,CASSQGYRTTSEEETQYF,TGTGCCAGCAGCCAAGGATACCGGACGACTAGCGAAGAAGAGACCCAGTACTTC
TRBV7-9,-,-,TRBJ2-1,CASSFRDSYNEQFF,TGTGCCAGCAGCTTTCGGGACTCCTACAATGAGCAGTTCTTC
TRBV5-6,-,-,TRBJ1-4,CASTKMGGREEKLFF,TGTGCCAGCACCAAAATGGGGGGACGGGAGGAAAAACTGTTTTTT
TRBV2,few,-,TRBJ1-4,CASSVRTFGKLFF,TGTGCCAGCAGTGTTCGGACGTTCGGAAAACTGTTTTTT
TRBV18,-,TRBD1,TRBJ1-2,CASSPGQDAGYGYTF,TGTGCCAGCTCACCAGGACAGGACGCCGGCTATGGCTACACCTTC
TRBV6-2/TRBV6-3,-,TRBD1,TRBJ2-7,CASSQGQSGFF,TGTGCCAGCAGTCAGGGACAGTCAGGGTTCTTC
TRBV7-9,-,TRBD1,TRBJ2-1,CASSPGQGPLGYNEQFF,TGTGCCAGCAGCCCGGGACAGGGACCCCTTGGGTACAATGAGCAGTTCTTC
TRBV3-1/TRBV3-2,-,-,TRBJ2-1,CASSPEYRVYNEQFF,TGTGCCAGCAGCCCTGAATACAGGGTATACAATGAGCAGTTCTTC
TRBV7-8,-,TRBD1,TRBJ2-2,CASSSRDRGTGELFF,TGTGCCAGCAGCTCCCGGGACAGGGGCACCGGGGAGCTGTTTTTT
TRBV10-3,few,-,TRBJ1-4,CAISEAGVNEKLFF,TGTGCCATCAGTGAGGCAGGGGTAAATGAAAAACTGTTTTTT
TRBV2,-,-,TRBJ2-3,CASNRVKGTDTQYF,TGTGCCAGCAACAGGGTGAAGGGCACAGATACGCAGTATTTT
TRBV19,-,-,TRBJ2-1,CASSGHEDREQFF,TGTGCCAGCTCGGGACATGAAGACCGGGAGCAGTTCTTC
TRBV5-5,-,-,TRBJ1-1,CASSFQERLWGEAFF,TGTGCCAGCAGCTTCCAGGAGAGACTCTGGGGGGAAGCTTTCTTT
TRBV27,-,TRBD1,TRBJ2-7,CASRGLTGTNSYEQYF,TGTGCCAGCAGGGGATTGACAGGGACCAACTCCTACGAGCAGTACTTC
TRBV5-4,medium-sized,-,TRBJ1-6,CASSLWQGTNSPLHF,TGTGCCAGCAGCTTGTGGCAGGGGACAAATTCACCCCTCCACTTT
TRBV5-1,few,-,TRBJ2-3,CASSLGGSTDTQYF,TGCGCCAGCAGCTTGGGTGGTAGCACAGATACGCAGTATTTT
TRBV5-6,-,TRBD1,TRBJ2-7,CASSLYRTGYYEQYF,TGTGCCAGCAGCTTGTATAGGACAGGGTATTACGAGCAGTACTTC
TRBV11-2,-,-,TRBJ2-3,CASSFGVISDTQYF,TGTGCCAGCAGCTTTGGGGTAATCTCAGATACGCAGTATTTT
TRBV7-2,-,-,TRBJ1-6,CASSSPPSAYSPLHF,TGTGCCAGCAGCTCCCCCCCCTCAGCCTATTCACCCCTCCACTTT
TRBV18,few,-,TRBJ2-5,CASSETGTRETQYF,TGTGCCAGCTCCGAGACCGGGACTCGAGAGACCCAGTACTTC
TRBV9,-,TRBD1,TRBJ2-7,CASSADTGTGYEQYF,TGTGCCAGCAGCGCAGATACCGGGACAGGCTACGAGCAGTACTTC
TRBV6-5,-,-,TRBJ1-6,CASSPDGYNSPLHF,TGTGCCAGCAGTCCCGACGGATATAATTCACCCCTCCACTTT
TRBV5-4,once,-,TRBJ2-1,CASSLSGETYNEQFF,TGTGCCAGCAGTCTCAGCGGAGAAACCTACAATGAGCAGTTCTTC
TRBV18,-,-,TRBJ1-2,CASSPTGLDYGYTF,TGTGCCAGCTCACCTACAGGGTTGGACTATGGCTACACCTTC
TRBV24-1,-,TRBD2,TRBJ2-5,CATRLKPSGSVETQYF,TGTGCCACCCGACTAAAACCGAGCGGGAGCGTTGAGACCCAGTACTTC
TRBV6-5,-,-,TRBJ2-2,CASSYSYSGNTGELFF,TGTGCCAGCAGTTACTCGTATTCGGGGAACACCGGGGAGCTGTTTTTT
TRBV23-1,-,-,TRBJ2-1,CASSQISRTDRSSSYNEQFF,TGCGCCAGCAGTCAAATTAGCCGGACCGACCGAAGTAGCTCCTACAATGAGCAGTTCTTC
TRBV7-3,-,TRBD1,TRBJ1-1,CASSMTGVDTEAFF,TGTGCCAGCAGCATGACAGGGGTAGACACTGAAGCTTTCTTT
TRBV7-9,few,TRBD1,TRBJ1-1,CASSPPGQGNTEAFF,TGTGCCAGCAGCCCTCCGGGACAGGGGAACACTGAAGCTTTCTTT
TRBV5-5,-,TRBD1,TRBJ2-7,CASSRTGSPGGEQYF,TGTGCCAGCAGCAGGACAGGGTCCCCCGGCGGGGAGCAGTACTTC
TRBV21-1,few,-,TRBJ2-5,CASSRHRGRALDQETQYF,TGTGCCAGCAGCCGACACAGGGGGCGGGCCTTGGACCAAGAGACCCAGTACTTC
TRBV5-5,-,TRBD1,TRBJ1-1,CASSFLRGTGMNTEAFF,TGTGCCAGCAGCTTCCTCAGAGGGACAGGGATGAACACTGAAGCTTTCTTT
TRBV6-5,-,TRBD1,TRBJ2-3,CASRETGQDTQYF,TGTGCCAGCAGGGAGACAGGGCAAGATACGCAGTATTTT
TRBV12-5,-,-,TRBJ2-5,CASGLSRGQSQYF,TGTGCTAGTGGTTTATCGCGGGGGCAATCCCAGTACTTC
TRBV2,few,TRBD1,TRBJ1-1,CASSDWTGNTEAFF,TGTGCCAGCAGTGATTGGACAGGGAACACTGAAGCTTTCTTT
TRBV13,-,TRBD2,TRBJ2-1,CASSPPSGSMGEQFF,TGTGCCAGCAGCCCGCCTAGCGGGAGTATGGGAGAGCAGTTCTTC
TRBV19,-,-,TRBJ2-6,CASSIQGAGANVLTF,TGTGCCAGTAGTATACAGGGTGCTGGGGCCAACGTCCTGACTTTC
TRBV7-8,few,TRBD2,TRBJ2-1,CASSSKLAGATGEQFF,TGTGCCAGCAGCTCTAAACTAGCGGGGGCCACAGGTGAGCAGTTCTTC
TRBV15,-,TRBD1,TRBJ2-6,CATTRDRGISGANVLTF,TGTGCCACCACGAGGGACAGGGGGATCTCTGGGGCCAACGTCCTGACTTTC
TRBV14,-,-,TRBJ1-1,CASSSWGEGEAFF,TGTGCCAGCAGCTCGTGGGGGGAGGGTGAAGCTTTCTTT
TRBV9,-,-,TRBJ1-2,CASSVDSGKYGYTF,TGTGCCAGCAGCGTAGATTCAGGGAAATATGGCTACACCTTC
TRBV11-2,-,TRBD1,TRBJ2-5,CASSLAPDRAETQYF,TGTGCCAGCAGCTTAGCACCCGACAGGGCAGAGACCCAGTACTTC
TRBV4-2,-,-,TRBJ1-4,CASTEQGRSFPSELFF,TGTGCCAGCACCGAACAGGGTCGGTCGTTTCCATCAGAACTGTTTTTT
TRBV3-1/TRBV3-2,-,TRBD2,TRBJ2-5,CASRQAGAQETQYF,TGTGCCAGCAGACAAGCGGGAGCCCAAGAGACCCAGTACTTC
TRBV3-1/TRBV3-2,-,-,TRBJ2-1,CASSPGMGGPGVDEQFF,TGTGCCAGCAGCCCCGGGATGGGCGGGCCCGGGGTCGATGAGCAGTTCTTC
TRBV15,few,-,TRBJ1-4,CATSRDLQSNEKLFF,TGTGCCACCAGCAGAGATTTACAGAGTAATGAAAAACTGTTTTTT
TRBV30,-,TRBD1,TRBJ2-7,CAWSPGQGKYEQYF,TGTGCCTGGAGTCCGGGACAGGGAAAATACGAGCAGTACTTC